The T cell receptor beta chain under discussion was sequenced for a study of Ad26.COV2.S vaccination and SARS-CoV-2 variants. Turning to the study itself: In the COV1001 trial, the donor was in the Ad26.COV2.S arm. Findings and caveats of the study: Recipients of either vaccine or placebo displayed similar breadth of non-spike TCRs. Spike-specific TCR breadth was greater after Ad26.COV2.S than placebo.

Treatment specified: around 19 received Ad26.COV2.S at low or high dose, single or two shots; several received placebo; per-sample allocation not given. Collection of samples fell on day 63 after the first vaccine or placebo injection. Comments on this clone: Its specificity is not known.

Profiled with immunoSEQ multiplex PCR; TCRdb holds only in-frame clones, not every one. Of 250,000 to 300,000 clones listed, about 87% are singletons. The sample in question was peripheral blood, obtained in a trial of Ad26.COV2.S vaccine versus placebo. The receptor comes from a person aged 18-65 years who received the Ad26.COV2.S COVID-19 vaccine or a placebo.

CDR3 residues: CASTSGERPDTQYF. The CDR3, as DNA: TGTGCCAGTACTAGCGGGGAGAGACCAGATACGCAGTATTTT. The chain uses TRBV19 and TRBJ2-3, with 9 nucleotides matching TRBD2. Germline values: CDR1 LNHDA, CDR2 SQIVND (reference sequence). The length of the CDR3 is 14 residues. V was clipped by 7 bases and J by 4 bases; unmatched bases: 6.